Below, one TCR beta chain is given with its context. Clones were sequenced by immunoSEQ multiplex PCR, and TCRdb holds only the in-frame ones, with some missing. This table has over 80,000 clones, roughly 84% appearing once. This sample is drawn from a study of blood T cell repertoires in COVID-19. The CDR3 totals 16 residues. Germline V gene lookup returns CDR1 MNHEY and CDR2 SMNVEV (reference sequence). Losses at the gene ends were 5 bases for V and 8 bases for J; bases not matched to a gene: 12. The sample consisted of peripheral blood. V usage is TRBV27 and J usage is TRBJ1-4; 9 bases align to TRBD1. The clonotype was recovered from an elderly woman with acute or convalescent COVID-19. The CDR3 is CASSKRNRGQSEKLFF. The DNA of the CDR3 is TGTGCCAGCAGTAAACGAAACAGGGGGCAGTCGGAAAAACTGTTTTTT.